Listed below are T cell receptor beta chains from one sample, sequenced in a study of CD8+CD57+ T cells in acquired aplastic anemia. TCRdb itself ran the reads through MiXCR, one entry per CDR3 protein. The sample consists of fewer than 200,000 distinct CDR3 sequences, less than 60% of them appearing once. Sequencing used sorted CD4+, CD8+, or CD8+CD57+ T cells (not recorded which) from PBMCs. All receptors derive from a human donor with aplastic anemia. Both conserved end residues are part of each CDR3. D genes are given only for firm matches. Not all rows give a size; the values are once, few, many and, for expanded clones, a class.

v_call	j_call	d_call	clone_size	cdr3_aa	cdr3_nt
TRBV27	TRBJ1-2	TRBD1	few	CASSSTGQYGYTF	TGTGCCAGCAGTTCTACGGGACAGTATGGCTACACCTTC
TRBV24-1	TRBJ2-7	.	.	CATSEPGTNEQYF	TGTGCCACCAGTGAACCCGGGACAAACGAGCAGTACTTC
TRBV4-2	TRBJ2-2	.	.	CASSQGAGDTGELFF	TGTGCCAGCAGCCAAGGGGCCGGGGACACCGGGGAGCTGTTTTTT
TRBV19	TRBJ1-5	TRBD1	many	CASSPRDRGGRNQPQHF	TGTGCCAGTAGTCCCCGGGACAGGGGTGGACGCAATCAGCCCCAGCATTTT
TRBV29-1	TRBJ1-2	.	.	CSVGGSGGGYTF	TGCAGCGTTGGGGGGAGCGGGGGTGGCTACACCTTC
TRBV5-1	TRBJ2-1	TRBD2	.	CASSKGLAGNNEQFF	TGCGCCAGCAGCAAGGGACTAGCGGGTAACAATGAGCAGTTCTTC
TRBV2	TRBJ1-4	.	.	CASRRESWNNEKLFF	TGTGCCAGCAGAAGGGAGAGCTGGAATAATGAAAAACTGTTTTTT
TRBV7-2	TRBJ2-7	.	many	CASSLAASDISYEQYF	TGTGCCAGCAGCTTAGCGGCTAGTGATATCTCCTACGAGCAGTACTTC
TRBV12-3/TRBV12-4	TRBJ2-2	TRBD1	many	CASSSSSGGTGELFF	TGTGCCAGCAGTTCCAGCTCAGGGGGCACCGGGGAGCTGTTTTTT
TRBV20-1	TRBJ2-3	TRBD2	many	CSARGGGGLADTQYF	TGCAGTGCTAGGGGCGGCGGGGGGTTGGCAGATACGCAGTATTTT
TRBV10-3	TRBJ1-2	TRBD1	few	CAITRDRDPAGYTF	TGTGCCATCACTCGAGACAGGGATCCAGCGGGCTACACCTTC
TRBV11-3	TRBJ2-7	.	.	CASSLRLATSYEQYF	TGTGCCAGCAGCTTACGTCTAGCGACGAGCTACGAGCAGTACTTC
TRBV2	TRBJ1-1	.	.	CASSEQGEGGTEAFF	TGTGCCAGCAGTGAACAAGGGGAGGGTGGAACTGAAGCTTTCTTT
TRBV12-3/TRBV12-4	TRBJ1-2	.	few	CASSGTNYGYTF	TGTGCCAGCAGTGGTACTAACTATGGCTACACCTTC
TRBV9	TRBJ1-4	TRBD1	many	CASSPGQGIGEKLFF	TGTGCCAGCAGCCCCGGACAGGGAATTGGCGAAAAACTGTTTTTT
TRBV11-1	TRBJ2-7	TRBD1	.	CASSLSPGQGLTEQYF	TGTGCCAGCAGCTTATCTCCGGGACAGGGCTTAACGGAGCAGTACTTC
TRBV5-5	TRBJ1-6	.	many	CASSLATATLNSPLHF	TGTGCCAGCAGCTTGGCTACGGCAACTCTTAATTCACCCCTCCACTTT
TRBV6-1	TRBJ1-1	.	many	CASSDGSNTEAFF	TGTGCCAGCAGTGATGGATCGAACACTGAAGCTTTCTTT
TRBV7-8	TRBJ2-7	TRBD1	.	CASSLTRQGQGYEQYF	TGTGCCAGCAGCTTAACCCGACAGGGCCAAGGATACGAGCAGTACTTC
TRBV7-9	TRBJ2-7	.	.	CASSPAQRAYEQYF	TGTGCCAGCAGCCCGGCCCAGCGGGCCTACGAGCAGTACTTC
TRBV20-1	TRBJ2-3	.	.	CSSSSEGSDTQYF	TGCAGTTCTTCCAGCGAGGGGTCAGATACGCAGTATTTT
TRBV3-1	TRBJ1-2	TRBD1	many	CASRDRASGYTF	TGTGCCAGCAGAGACAGGGCTAGTGGCTACACCTTC
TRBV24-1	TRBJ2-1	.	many	CATSATRGSLYNEQFF	TGTGCCACCAGTGCAACAAGGGGCAGTTTATACAATGAGCAGTTCTTC
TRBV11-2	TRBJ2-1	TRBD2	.	CASSNPGLAGYNEQFF	TGTGCCAGCTCCAATCCGGGACTAGCGGGATACAATGAGCAGTTCTTC
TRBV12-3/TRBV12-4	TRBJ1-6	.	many	CASSPTGNTSPLHF	TGTGCCAGCAGCCCCACAGGGAATACTTCACCCCTCCACTTT
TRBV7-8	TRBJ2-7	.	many	CASSWGSHYEQYF	TGTGCCAGCAGCTGGGGATCCCACTACGAGCAGTACTTC
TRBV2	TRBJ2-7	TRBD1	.	CASSWGQGVSYEQYF	TGTGCCAGCAGTTGGGGACAGGGGGTATCCTACGAGCAGTACTTC
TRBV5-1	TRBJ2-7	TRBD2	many	CASSLGGTSGYEQYF	TGCGCCAGCAGCTTGGGGGGGACTAGCGGCTACGAGCAGTACTTC
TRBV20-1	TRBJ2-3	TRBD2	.	CSAARTGGGTDTQYF	TGCAGTGCTGCCCGAACCGGGGGGGGCACAGATACGCAGTATTTT
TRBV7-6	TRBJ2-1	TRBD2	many	CASSLDPPGTTYNEQFF	TGTGCCAGCAGCTTAGACCCACCCGGGACTACCTACAATGAGCAGTTCTTC
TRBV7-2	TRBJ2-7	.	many	CASSLGGPLIYEQYF	TGTGCCAGCAGCTTAGGAGGGCCCCTTATCTACGAGCAGTACTTC
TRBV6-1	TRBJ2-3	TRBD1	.	CASSEGTGQTDTQYF	TGTGCCAGCAGTGAGGGGACAGGGCAAACAGATACGCAGTATTTT
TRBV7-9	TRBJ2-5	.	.	CASLVSGETQYF	TGTGCCTCCCTCGTAAGCGGCGAGACCCAGTACTTC
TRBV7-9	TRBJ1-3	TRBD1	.	CASSGAGTGVHTIYF	TGTGCCAGCAGCGGCGCCGGGACAGGGGTGCACACCATATATTTT
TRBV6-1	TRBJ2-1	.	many	CASRKDYNEQFF	TGTGCCAGCAGAAAGGACTACAATGAGCAGTTCTTC
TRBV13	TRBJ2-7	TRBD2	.	CASSLELAGEQYF	TGTGCCAGCAGCTTAGAGCTAGCGGGGGAGCAGTACTTC
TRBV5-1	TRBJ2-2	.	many	CASSTTGTPNTGELFF	TGCGCCAGCAGCACCACCGGGACCCCGAACACCGGGGAGCTGTTTTTT
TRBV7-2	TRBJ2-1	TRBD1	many	CASSLEQGSYNEQFF	TGTGCCAGCAGCTTAGAACAGGGGTCCTACAATGAGCAGTTCTTC
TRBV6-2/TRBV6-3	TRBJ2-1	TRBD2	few	CASSCSLPAGGVRDEQFF	TGTGCCAGCAGTTGCTCCCTCCCGGCGGGGGGGGTCAGGGATGAGCAGTTCTTC
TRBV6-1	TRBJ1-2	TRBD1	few	CASRGTGANYGYTF	TGTGCCAGCAGGGGGACAGGCGCTAACTATGGCTACACCTTC
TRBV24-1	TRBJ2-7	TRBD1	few	CATSDPGTGKYEQYF	TGTGCCACCAGTGACCCCGGGACAGGGAAGTACGAGCAGTACTTC
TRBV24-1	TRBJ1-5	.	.	CATSARGDSNQPQHF	TGTGCCACCAGTGCTAGGGGGGATAGCAATCAGCCCCAGCATTTT
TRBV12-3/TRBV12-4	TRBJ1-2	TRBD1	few	CASSLVSLDRDKNYGYTF	TGTGCCAGCAGTTTAGTCTCGCTGGACAGGGATAAAAACTATGGCTACACCTTC
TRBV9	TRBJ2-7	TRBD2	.	CASSPGRSLYEQYF	TGTGCCAGCAGCCCCGGGAGGTCCCTCTACGAGCAGTACTTC
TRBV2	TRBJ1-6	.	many	CASSGGAGYGANSPLHF	TGTGCCAGCAGTGGGGGGGCCGGATATGGGGCGAATTCACCCCTCCACTTT
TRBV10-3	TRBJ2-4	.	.	CAIKDRAKNIQYF	TGTGCCATCAAGGATCGAGCCAAAAACATTCAGTACTTC
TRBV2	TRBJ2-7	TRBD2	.	CASSDTSGGAYEQYF	TGTGCCAGCAGTGATACTAGCGGGGGGGCCTACGAGCAGTACTTC
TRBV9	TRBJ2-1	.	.	CASSQTWNEQFF	TGTGCCAGCAGCCAGACTTGGAATGAGCAGTTCTTC
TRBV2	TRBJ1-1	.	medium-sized	CASSERSTRREAFF	TGTGCCAGCAGTGAACGCAGCACCAGGCGTGAAGCTTTCTTT
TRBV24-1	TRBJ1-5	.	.	CATRDSYSNQPQHF	TGTGCCACCAGGGACAGTTATAGCAATCAGCCCCAGCATTTT
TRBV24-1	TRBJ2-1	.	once	CATSDPNSNEQFF	TGTGCCACCAGTGATCCAAACTCCAATGAGCAGTTCTTC
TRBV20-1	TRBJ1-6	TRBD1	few	CSVIGQANNSPLHF	TGCAGTGTTATCGGACAGGCTAATAATTCACCCCTCCACTTT
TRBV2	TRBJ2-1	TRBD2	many	CASSPTSGEIGEQFF	TGTGCCAGCAGTCCCACTAGCGGGGAGATCGGTGAGCAGTTCTTC
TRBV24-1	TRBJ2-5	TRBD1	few	CATSDYGTEETQYF	TGTGCCACCAGTGATTACGGGACAGAAGAGACCCAGTACTTC
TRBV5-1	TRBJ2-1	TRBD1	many	CASSILGTGPNEQFF	TGCGCCAGCAGCATCCTCGGGACAGGGCCCAATGAGCAGTTCTTC